Listed below are T cell receptor beta chains from one sample, sequenced in a study of T cell responses to AZD1222 COVID-19 vaccine. Some clones are missing from TCRdb's copy, which holds only in-frame ones; the method was immunoSEQ multiplex PCR. The sample consists of about 160,000 clones, around 90% of them appearing once. This material consisted of peripheral blood, taken 28 days after the second AZD1222 dose. Receptors were obtained from an adult who received the AZD1222 COVID-19 vaccine. CDR3s include the opening cysteine and the closing phenylalanine or tryptophan. Each record gives: D gene, clone size, V gene, J gene, CDR3 DNA, CDR3 protein. A D gene is named only where the DNA matches it firmly. A clone size is listed for some rows: how often the clone was seen (once, few, many), or a class if it is expanded.

D: TRBD1; size: NA; V: TRBV27; J: TRBJ1-1; DNA: TGTGCCAGCAAGACAGGGGCGAACACTGAAGCTTTCTTT; CDR3: CASKTGANTEAFF
D: TRBD2; size: NA; V: TRBV28; J: TRBJ2-7; DNA: TGTGCCAGCAGTTTATGGGGGACTAGCGGGTCCTACGAGCAGTACTTC; CDR3: CASSLWGTSGSYEQYF
D: NA; size: NA; V: TRBV19; J: TRBJ1-5; DNA: TGTGCCAGTAGTATAGCCCCTGCGACAGTCAATCAGCCCCAGCATTTT; CDR3: CASSIAPATVNQPQHF
D: TRBD2; size: NA; V: TRBV14; J: TRBJ2-1; DNA: TGTGCCAGCAGCCAAGATTTGGGACTAGCGGGGGACAATGAGCAGTTCTTC; CDR3: CASSQDLGLAGDNEQFF
D: TRBD2; size: NA; V: TRBV20-1; J: TRBJ2-1; DNA: TGCAGTGCTAGTAACCCCCTGGGGATGACTAGCGCGGTACACACTTCCTACAATGAGCAGTTCTTC; CDR3: CSASNPLGMTSAVHTSYNEQFF
D: TRBD2; size: NA; V: TRBV7-6; J: TRBJ2-1; DNA: TGTGCCAGCAGCTTAAGGCTAGCGGACTCCTACAATGAGCAGTTCTTC; CDR3: CASSLRLADSYNEQFF
D: NA; size: NA; V: TRBV2; J: TRBJ2-7; DNA: TGTGCCAGCAGGCCCCTCGACAGGGGGGCGGGAGGGATGTACGAGCAGTACTTC; CDR3: CASRPLDRGAGGMYEQYF
D: NA; size: once; V: TRBV19; J: TRBJ1-3; DNA: TGTGCCAGTAGTCTTCGCCGGGATGGGAACACCATATATTTT; CDR3: CASSLRRDGNTIYF
D: TRBD2; size: NA; V: TRBV24-1; J: TRBJ2-1; DNA: TGTGCCACCAGTGACACTAGCGGGAGCGGTAATGAGCAGTTCTTC; CDR3: CATSDTSGSGNEQFF
D: NA; size: NA; V: TRBV6-1; J: TRBJ1-6; DNA: TGTGCCAGCAGTGAACTTAACCCTCTGGATTCACCCCTCCACTTT; CDR3: CASSELNPLDSPLHF
D: NA; size: NA; V: TRBV27; J: TRBJ1-5; DNA: TGTGCCAGCAGTTTCACGTACGGTCAGCCCCAGCATTTT; CDR3: CASSFTYGQPQHF
D: TRBD1; size: NA; V: TRBV6-5; J: TRBJ2-7; DNA: TGTGCCAGATCACTTGGACAGGGGATTAGTGAGCAGTACTTC; CDR3: CARSLGQGISEQYF
D: NA; size: NA; V: TRBV5-4; J: TRBJ1-4; DNA: TGTGCCAGCAGAGTCCCGGGGCCGTATGAAAAACTGTTTTTT; CDR3: CASRVPGPYEKLFF
D: NA; size: once; V: TRBV4-1; J: TRBJ1-2; DNA: TGCGCCAGCAGCCAAGATCGGGGGGTTGGCTATGGCTACACCTTC; CDR3: CASSQDRGVGYGYTF
D: NA; size: NA; V: TRBV21-1; J: TRBJ2-5; DNA: TGTGCCAGCAGCAACCTTGAGACCCAGTACTTC; CDR3: CASSNLETQYF
D: NA; size: NA; V: TRBV15; J: TRBJ1-5; DNA: TGTGCCACCAGCAGAGATCTTGGGGATCAGCCCCAGCATTTT; CDR3: CATSRDLGDQPQHF
D: NA; size: NA; V: TRBV19; J: TRBJ1-2; DNA: TGTGCCAGTAGCTATACATCCCTCGGGGGAGACGGCTACACCTTC; CDR3: CASSYTSLGGDGYTF
D: NA; size: NA; V: TRBV6-5; J: TRBJ2-3; DNA: TGTGCCAGCAGTTATGAGCTCCCAGATACGCAGTATTTT; CDR3: CASSYELPDTQYF
D: NA; size: NA; V: TRBV4-1; J: TRBJ1-6; DNA: TGCGCCACCAGCCGTCCGGCCCCAGGGGATTCACCCCTCCACTTT; CDR3: CATSRPAPGDSPLHF
D: NA; size: NA; V: TRBV13; J: TRBJ2-5; DNA: TGTGCCAGCAGCTTAGCCGGGGGCGCGGGGCAAGAGACCCAGTACTTC; CDR3: CASSLAGGAGQETQYF